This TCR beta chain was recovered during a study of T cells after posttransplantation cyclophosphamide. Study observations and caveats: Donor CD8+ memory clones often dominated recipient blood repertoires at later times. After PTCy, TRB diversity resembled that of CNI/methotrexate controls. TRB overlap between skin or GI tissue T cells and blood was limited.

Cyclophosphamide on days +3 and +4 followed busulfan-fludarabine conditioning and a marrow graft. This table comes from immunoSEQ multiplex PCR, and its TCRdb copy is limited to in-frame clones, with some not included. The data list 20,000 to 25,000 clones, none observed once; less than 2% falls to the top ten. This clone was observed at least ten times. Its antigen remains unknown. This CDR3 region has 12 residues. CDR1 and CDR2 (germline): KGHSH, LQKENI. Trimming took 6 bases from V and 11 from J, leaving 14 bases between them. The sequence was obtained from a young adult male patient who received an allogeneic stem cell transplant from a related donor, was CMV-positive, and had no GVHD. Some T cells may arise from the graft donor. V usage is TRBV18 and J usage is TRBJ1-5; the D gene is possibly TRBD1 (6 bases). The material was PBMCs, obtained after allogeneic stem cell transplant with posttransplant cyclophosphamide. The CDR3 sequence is CASSNQRTAQHF. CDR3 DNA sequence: TGTGCCAGCTCCAACCAGCGGACAGCCCAGCATTTT.